The 26 T cell receptor beta chains given below trace back to one sample, sequenced in a study of blood T cell repertoires in COVID-19. Profiled with immunoSEQ multiplex PCR; TCRdb holds only in-frame clones, not every one. The sample lists tens of thousands of clones, about 90% seen once, with 7% to 9.5% in the top ten. Specimen: peripheral blood. All receptors derive from a human donor in a cohort sampled during active COVID-19.

The V call is TRBV9, the J call TRBJ2-7; D is unclear. The CDR3 extends over 14 amino acids. Trimming stripped 1 base from V and 3 bases from J, with 11 bases between. Germline CDR1 reads SGDLS; CDR2 reads YYNGEE. The CDR3 is CASSVSDGHYEQYF. In nucleotides, the CDR3 is TGTGCCAGCAGCGTAAGCGACGGCCACTACGAGCAGTACTTC.

The chain has TRBV29-1 and TRBJ1-1, with 10 bases that match TRBD1. This CDR3 is built from 13 residues. Germline CDR1 SQVTM, CDR2 ANQGSEA. V lost 4 bases, J lost 1 base, and 0 bases stayed unmatched. DNA of the CDR3: TGCAGCGTTGGACAGGGGGCGAACACTGAAGCTTTCTTT. Translating gives CSVGQGANTEAFF.

The chain carries TRBV2 and TRBJ1-1; 8 nucleotides match TRBD1. The CDR3 sequence is 15 residues long. With V trimmed by 6 bases and J by 3 bases, 9 bases remained unmatched. From germline, CDR1 is SNHLY and CDR2 FYNNEI. The CDR3: CASRAWTGIDTEAFF. CDR3 coding DNA: TGTGCCAGCAGGGCCTGGACAGGGATAGACACTGAAGCTTTCTTT.

The chain uses TRBV7-3 and TRBJ2-5, with a possible D match to TRBD2 (6 bases). Germline V gives CDR1 SGHTA, CDR2 FQGTGA. Between the trimmed V and J ends, which lost 5 bases and 2 bases, there was a span of 9 bases. CDR3 length equals 13 residues. CDR3 sequence: CASSRDSQETQYF. The CDR3 DNA reads as TGTGCCAGCAGCAGGGACTCACAAGAGACCCAGTACTTC.

The gene calls are TRBV5-4 and TRBJ1-6; D is unresolved. The V end was cut by 0 bases, the J end by 8 bases, with 6 bases between. The germline V gene has CDR1 SGHNT and CDR2 YYREEE (reference sequence). The CDR3 has 13 residues. The CDR3 nucleotides are TGTGCCAGCAGCTTGGCGGAGGATTCACCCCTCCACTTT. Translating gives CASSLAEDSPLHF.

The genes are TRBV11-2 and TRBJ2-2, with D perhaps matching TRBD1 (5 bases). Germline CDR1 and CDR2: SGHAT and FQNNGV. The CDR3 is 16 residues long. V lost 4 bases to trimming and J lost 2 bases, with 14 bases between them. The CDR3 DNA sequence: TGTGCCAGCAGCTCCATTCAGGGCCCAAACACCGGGGAGCTGTTTTTT. Translating gives CASSSIQGPNTGELFF.

The gene calls are TRBV29-1 and TRBJ1-1; 10 bases align to TRBD1. After removal of 5 bases from V and 4 bases from J, the junction contained 4 bases not matched to a gene. Germline CDR1 reads SQVTM; CDR2 reads ANQGSEA. The CDR3 is 13 residues long. The CDR3 DNA sequence: TGCAGCGTTCCGGGACAGGGGACCACTGAAGCTTTCTTT. This sequence encodes CSVPGQGTTEAFF.

With respect to this clone: Other DNA sequences within the sample encode an identical CDR3. The chain links TRBV9 to TRBJ2-7, with TRBD2 matching 9 bases. The CDR3 spans 15 residues. V lost 0 bases, J lost 2 bases, and 3 bases stayed unmatched. The germline gives CDR1 SGDLS, CDR2 YYNGEE. CDR3 residues: CASSVGSGGAYEQYF. In DNA, the CDR3 is TGTGCCAGCAGCGTAGGTAGCGGGGGAGCCTACGAGCAGTACTTC.

The chain links TRBV5-4 to TRBJ2-6, with D unresolved. Germline V gene data show CDR1 as SGHNT and CDR2 as YYREEE (reference sequence). The CDR3 contains 14 residues. V lost 6 bases and J lost 0, with 7 bases in between. DNA for the CDR3: TGTGCCAGCACCGTCCGCTCTGGGGCCAACGTCCTGACTTTC. Protein product: CASTVRSGANVLTF.

The chain couples TRBV9 to TRBJ2-5; TRBD1 might be the D (6 bases). The ends were cut back, 3 bases at V and 5 bases at J, with 23 bases in the middle. CDR1 is SGDLS and CDR2 is YYNGEE in the germline V gene. This CDR3 is built from 17 residues. The CDR3 coding sequence is TGTGCCAGCAGCGCCGGCCTTAGGGACACTACTAGGGAGACCCAGTACTTC. It encodes CASSAGLRDTTRETQYF. Full variable domain (missing parts from reference TRBV9 and TRBJ2-5): DSGVTQTPKHLITATGQRVTLRCSPRSGDLSVYWYQQSLDQGLQFLIQYYNGEERAKGNILERFSAQQFPDLHSELNLSSLELGDSALYFCASSAGLRDTTRETQYFGPGTRLLVL.

The V and J genes are TRBV12-3 or TRBV12-4 and TRBJ1-1; TRBD1 aligns across 7 bases. The CDR3 length is 12 residues. The V and J ends lost 6 bases and 10 bases, in that order; junction bases with no gene match: 8. The chain's CDR3 is CASSETGSRAFF. The CDR3 DNA sequence: TGTGCCAGCAGCGAGACAGGGTCTAGAGCTTTCTTT.

This clone was counted between two and nine times. The chain combines TRBV13 with TRBJ1-5; D might be TRBD1 (5 bases). Trimming took off 5 bases at V and 9 bases at J, with 14 bases between the two ends. In germline, CDR1 is PRHDT, CDR2 FYEKMQ (reference sequence). The CDR3 runs to 13 residues. CDR3 residues: CASSGQGRAPQHF. The CDR3 DNA is TGTGCCAGCAGCGGGCAGGGAAGGGCGCCCCAGCATTTT.

The rearrangement links TRBV6-6 to TRBJ2-5; possibly TRBD2 for D (5 bases). This CDR3 is 14 amino acids long. CDR1 is MNHNY and CDR2 is SVGAGI in the germline V gene (reference sequence). The V end lost 4 bases, the J end lost 3 bases, and 12 bases lay between the germline ends. DNA of the CDR3: TGTGCCAGCAGTTTCCCGTCGAGGGAAGAGACCCAGTACTTC. Translation gives CASSFPSREETQYF.

This chain joins TRBV24-1 and TRBJ2-7; no clear D gene. The CDR3 contains 17 residues. The germline V gene has CDR1 KGHDR and CDR2 SFDVKD. V lost 0 bases and J 1 base, leaving 15 bases between the germline ends. The CDR3 sequence: CATSDLQKTRRSYEQYF. CDR3 DNA: TGTGCCACCAGTGATTTGCAGAAGACACGGCGTTCCTACGAGCAGTACTTC.

The chain has TRBV10-3 and TRBJ1-2; D unresolved. CDR3 size: 13 residues. Germline values: CDR1 ENHRY, CDR2 SYGVKD. V lost 0 bases and J 8 bases, leaving 10 bases between the germline ends. CDR3 residues: CAISESGVEGYTF. CDR3 bases: TGTGCCATCAGTGAGTCCGGGGTGGAAGGCTACACCTTC.

The V and J genes are TRBV27 and TRBJ1-1; D call uncertain. Trimming removed 2 bases at V and 4 bases at J, with 11 bases between. This CDR3 is built from 14 residues. The germline V gene encodes CDR1 MNHEY and CDR2 SMNVEV (reference sequence). CDR3: CASSLKEGATEAFF. The CDR3 DNA follows: TGTGCCAGCAGTTTAAAGGAGGGCGCCACTGAAGCTTTCTTT.

The V and J genes are TRBV11-2 and TRBJ1-1; 7 bases align to TRBD1. CDR3 length: 16 amino acids. CDR1 and CDR2 from the germline V gene are SGHAT and FQNNGV. V was clipped by 4 bases and J by 4 bases; unmatched bases: 12. CDR3 sequence: CASSSTGRGLGTEAFF. The CDR3 coding sequence is TGTGCCAGCAGCTCGACAGGGAGAGGGTTGGGCACTGAAGCTTTCTTT.

This clone was picked up one time. The genes are TRBV30 and TRBJ1-1, with D perhaps TRBD1 (6 bases). Germline values: CDR1 GTSNPN, CDR2 SVGIG (reference sequence). V was pared by 2 bases and J by 5 bases, with 15 bases between. The CDR3 length is 14 residues. The CDR3 nucleotides are TGTGCCTGGAGTCCCCGCTCCCAGGGGACTGAAGCTTTCTTT. Translated, it gives CAWSPRSQGTEAFF.

This chain uses TRBV5-1 with TRBJ2-7, with 10 positions matching TRBD1. Trimming at V came to 2 bases and at J to 7 bases, leaving 6 bases not matched to a gene. The CDR3 is made up of 14 amino acids. Germline V gene data show CDR1 as SGHRS and CDR2 as YFSETQ. Here the CDR3 reads CASSLDRGRREQYF. In DNA, the CDR3 is TGCGCCAGCAGCTTAGACAGGGGGCGGAGGGAGCAGTACTTC.

The chain recombines TRBV27 with TRBJ1-2, with D perhaps matching TRBD1 (5 bases). Per the germline V gene, CDR1 is MNHEY and CDR2 is SMNVEV (reference sequence). This CDR3 region has 15 residues. Trimming stripped 2 bases from V and 3 bases from J, with 13 bases between. CDR3 coding DNA: TGTGCCAGCAGTTTAGGCTCAGGGACTTACTATGGCTACACCTTC. Translating gives CASSLGSGTYYGYTF.

This chain's CDR3 is CASSLSTGKVYEQYF. The CDR3 DNA is TGCGCCAGCAGCCTCTCGACAGGGAAAGTCTACGAGCAGTACTTC. The V and J genes are TRBV4-1 and TRBJ2-7; 7 bases fit TRBD1. CDR1 is MGHRA and CDR2 is YSYEKL in the germline V gene. Trimming took 4 bases from V and 3 from J; bases not matched to a gene: 9. The CDR3 extends over 15 amino acids.

The chain recombines TRBV5-1 with TRBJ2-5, with D hard to call. Germline V lookup: CDR1 SGHRS, CDR2 YFSETQ. This CDR3 spans 12 amino acids. The ends were cut back, 4 bases at V and 5 bases at J, with 9 bases in the middle. CDR3 coding DNA: TGCGCCAGCAGCGACGACGGGGAGACCCAGTACTTC. Translation gives CASSDDGETQYF.

This CDR3 is CASSLAGREETQYF. CDR3 DNA: TGTGCCAGCAGCTTGGCCGGGAGGGAAGAGACCCAGTACTTC. This sequence joins TRBV5-8 and TRBJ2-5; TRBD2 matches 8 bases. Per the germline V gene, CDR1 is SGHTS and CDR2 is YDEGEE. Germline trimming cut 0 bases from V and 3 bases from J; bases unmatched to any gene: 1. CDR3 size: 14 residues.

The chain employs TRBV27 and TRBJ2-5; a possible D gene is TRBD2 (6 bases). CDR3 length equals 19 residues. Germline values: CDR1 MNHEY, CDR2 SMNVEV (reference sequence). Trimming took off 1 base at V and 2 bases at J, with 23 bases between the two ends. The CDR3 loop reads CASSLYWVRGSGLQETQYF. CDR3 coding DNA: TGTGCCAGCAGTTTATATTGGGTGCGGGGATCCGGACTTCAAGAGACCCAGTACTTC.

Only one count was recorded for this clone. The CDR3 loop reads CASGLALTYEQYF. The CDR3 DNA sequence: TGCGCCAGTGGACTAGCGTTAACCTACGAGCAGTACTTC. The V call is TRBV10-2, the J call TRBJ2-7, with 9 nucleotides matching TRBD2. CDR3 length: 13 amino acids. V trimming: 9 bases; J trimming: 2 bases; junction bases outside the gene matches: 5. Germline loops: CDR1 WSHSY, CDR2 SAAADI.

V and J are TRBV5-6 and TRBJ2-7; possible D gene TRBD1, 6 bases. The V gene's germline CDR1 is SGHDT and CDR2 YYEEEE. The V end lost 0 bases, the J end lost 0 bases, and 7 bases lay between the germline ends. This CDR3 contains 14 residues. In nucleotides, the CDR3 is TGTGCCAGCAGCTTGGGGGGGCTCTCCTACGAGCAGTACTTC. It encodes CASSLGGLSYEQYF. Drawing the rest from reference TRBV5-6 and TRBJ2-7, the complete variable domain is DAGVTQSPTHLIKTRGQQVTLRCSPKSGHDTVSWYQQALGQGPQFIFQYYEEEERQRGNFPDRFSGHQFPNYSSELNVNALLLGDSALYLCASSLGGLSYEQYFGPGTRLTVT.